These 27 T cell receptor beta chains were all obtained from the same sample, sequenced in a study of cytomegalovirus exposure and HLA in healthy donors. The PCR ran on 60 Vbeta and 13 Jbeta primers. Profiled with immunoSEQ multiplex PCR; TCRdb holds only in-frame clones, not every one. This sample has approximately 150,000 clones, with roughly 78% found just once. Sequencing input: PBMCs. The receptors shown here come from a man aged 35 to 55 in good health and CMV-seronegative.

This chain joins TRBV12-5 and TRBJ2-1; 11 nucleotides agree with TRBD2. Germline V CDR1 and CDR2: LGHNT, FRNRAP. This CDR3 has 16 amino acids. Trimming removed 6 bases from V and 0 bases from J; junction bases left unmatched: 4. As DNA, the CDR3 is TGTGCTAGTGGGACTAGCGGGAAGGGCTCCTACAATGAGCAGTTCTTC. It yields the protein CASGTSGKGSYNEQFF. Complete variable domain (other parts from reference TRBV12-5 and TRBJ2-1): DARVTQTPRHKVTEMGQEVTMRCQPILGHNTVFWYRQTMMQGLELLAYFRNRAPLDDSGMPKDRFSAEMPDATLATLKIQPSEPRDSAVYFCASGTSGKGSYNEQFFGPGTRLTVL.

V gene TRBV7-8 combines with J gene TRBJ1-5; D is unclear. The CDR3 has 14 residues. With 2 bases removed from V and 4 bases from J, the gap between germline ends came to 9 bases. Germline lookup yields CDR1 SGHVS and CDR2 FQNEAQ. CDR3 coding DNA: TGTGCCAGCAGCTTAATCGGGATAAATCAGCCCCAGCATTTT. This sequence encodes CASSLIGINQPQHF.

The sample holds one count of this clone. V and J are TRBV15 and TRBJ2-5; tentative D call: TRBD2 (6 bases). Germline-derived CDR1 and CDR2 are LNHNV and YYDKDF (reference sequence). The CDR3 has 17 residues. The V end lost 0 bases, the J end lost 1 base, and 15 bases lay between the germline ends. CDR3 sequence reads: CATSREKRAGRQETQYF. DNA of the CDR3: TGTGCCACCAGCAGAGAAAAGAGAGCGGGCCGCCAAGAGACCCAGTACTTC.

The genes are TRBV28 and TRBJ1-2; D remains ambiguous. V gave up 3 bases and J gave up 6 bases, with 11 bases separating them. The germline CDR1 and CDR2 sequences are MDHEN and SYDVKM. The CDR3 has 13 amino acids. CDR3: CASSFSGVDGYTF. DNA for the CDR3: TGTGCCAGCAGTTTTTCGGGTGTGGATGGCTACACCTTC.

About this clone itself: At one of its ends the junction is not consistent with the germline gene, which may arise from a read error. The CDR3 loop reads CSSSAPWGDTEAFF. The DNA for the CDR3 is TGTTCCAGCAGCGCTCCATGGGGGGACACTGAAGCTTTCTTT. V gene TRBV7-9 combines with J gene TRBJ1-1; possible D gene TRBD1, 5 bases. Germline V gene data show CDR1 as SEHNR and CDR2 as FQNEAQ (reference sequence). CDR3 length equals 14 residues.

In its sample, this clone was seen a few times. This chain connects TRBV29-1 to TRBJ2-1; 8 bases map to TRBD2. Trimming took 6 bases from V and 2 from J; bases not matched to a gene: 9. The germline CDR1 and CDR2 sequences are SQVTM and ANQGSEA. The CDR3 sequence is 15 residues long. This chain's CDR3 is CSVQLISGTYNEQFF. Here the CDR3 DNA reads TGCAGCGTCCAATTGATTAGCGGGACCTACAATGAGCAGTTCTTC.

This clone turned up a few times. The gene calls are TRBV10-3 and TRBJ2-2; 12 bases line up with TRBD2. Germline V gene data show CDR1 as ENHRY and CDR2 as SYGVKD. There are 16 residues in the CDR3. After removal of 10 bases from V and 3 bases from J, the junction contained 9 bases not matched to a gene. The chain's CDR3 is CATAGTSGWDTGELFF. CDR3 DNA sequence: TGTGCCACCGCCGGGACTAGCGGGTGGGACACCGGGGAGCTGTTTTTT.

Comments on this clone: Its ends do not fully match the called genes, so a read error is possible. The DNA for the CDR3 is TGTTCCAGCAGCCACGGACAGGGTACCTCCTACGAGCAGTACTTC. Amino acid sequence: CSSSHGQGTSYEQYF. This chain uses TRBV7-9 with TRBJ2-7, with 8 bases identical to TRBD1. Germline CDR1 is SEHNR and CDR2 is FQNEAQ (reference sequence). The CDR3 length is 15 residues.

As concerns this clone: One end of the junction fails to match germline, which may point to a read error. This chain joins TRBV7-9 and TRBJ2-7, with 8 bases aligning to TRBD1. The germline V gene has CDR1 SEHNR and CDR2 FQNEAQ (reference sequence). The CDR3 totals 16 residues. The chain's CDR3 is CSSSLLPGRGLYEQYF. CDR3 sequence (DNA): TGTTCCAGCAGCTTACTCCCCGGCAGGGGGCTCTACGAGCAGTACTTC.

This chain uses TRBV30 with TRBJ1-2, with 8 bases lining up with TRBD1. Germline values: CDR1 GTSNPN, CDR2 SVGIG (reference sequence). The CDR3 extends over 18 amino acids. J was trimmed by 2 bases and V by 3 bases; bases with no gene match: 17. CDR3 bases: TGTGCCTGGAGAGGACAGGGCGAAGTAACAGGGCGAAACTATGGCTACACCTTC. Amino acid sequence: CAWRGQGEVTGRNYGYTF.

The CDR3 sequence is CAWGGLAGGLSSYNEQFF. Here the CDR3 DNA reads TGTGCCTGGGGGGGACTAGCGGGAGGGCTGAGCTCCTACAATGAGCAGTTCTTC. The genes are TRBV30 and TRBJ2-1; 16 bases line up with TRBD2. The CDR3 spans 18 residues. CDR1 and CDR2 (germline): GTSNPN, SVGIG (reference sequence). With V trimmed by 5 bases and J by 0 bases, 7 bases remained unmatched.

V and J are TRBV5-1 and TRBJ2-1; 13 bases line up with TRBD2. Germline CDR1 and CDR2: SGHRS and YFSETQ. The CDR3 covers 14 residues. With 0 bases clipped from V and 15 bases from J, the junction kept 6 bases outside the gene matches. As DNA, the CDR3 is TGCGCCAGCAGCTTGGTTCAACTAGCGGGAGGGCGGTTCTTC. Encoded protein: CASSLVQLAGGRFF.

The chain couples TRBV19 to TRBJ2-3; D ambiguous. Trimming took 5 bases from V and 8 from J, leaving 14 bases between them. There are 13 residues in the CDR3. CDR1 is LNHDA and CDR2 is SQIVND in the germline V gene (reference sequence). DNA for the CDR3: TGTGCCAGTAGTGCTAGTTCTCGAGGTACGCAGTATTTT. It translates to CASSASSRGTQYF.

The CDR3 DNA is TGTGCCACCGGCCGGGACAGACAAGAGACCCAGTACTTC. Amino acids: CATGRDRQETQYF. This rearrangement joins TRBV6-1 to TRBJ2-5, with 7 bases lining up with TRBD1. V dropped 10 bases and J dropped 2; count of bases not matched to a gene: 7. Germline values: CDR1 MNHNS, CDR2 SASEGT. This CDR3 contains 13 residues.

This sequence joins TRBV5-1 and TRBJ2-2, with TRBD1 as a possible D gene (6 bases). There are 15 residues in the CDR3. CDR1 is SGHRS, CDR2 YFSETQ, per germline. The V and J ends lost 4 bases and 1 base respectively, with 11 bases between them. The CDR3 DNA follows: TGCGCCAGCAGCGACGGGACACGGAACACCGGGGAGCTGTTTTTT. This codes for CASSDGTRNTGELFF.

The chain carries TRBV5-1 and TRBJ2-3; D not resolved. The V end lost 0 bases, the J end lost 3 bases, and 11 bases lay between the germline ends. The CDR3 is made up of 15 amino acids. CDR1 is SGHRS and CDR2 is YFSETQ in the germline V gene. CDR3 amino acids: CASSLATRWTDTQYF. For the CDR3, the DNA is TGCGCCAGCAGCTTGGCTACCAGGTGGACAGATACGCAGTATTTT.

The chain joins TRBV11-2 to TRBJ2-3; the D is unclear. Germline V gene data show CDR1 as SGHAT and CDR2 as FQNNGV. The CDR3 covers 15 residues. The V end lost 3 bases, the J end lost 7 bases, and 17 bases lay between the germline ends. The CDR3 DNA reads TGTGCCAGCAGCTTGTTCGTTTTAGCTACAAATACGCAGTATTTT. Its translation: CASSLFVLATNTQYF.

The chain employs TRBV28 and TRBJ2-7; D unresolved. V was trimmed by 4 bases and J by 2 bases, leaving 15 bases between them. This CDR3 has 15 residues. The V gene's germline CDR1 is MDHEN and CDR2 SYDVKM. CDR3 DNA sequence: TGTGCCAGCAGTTCCCCCGGGTCGACCCCCTACGAGCAGTACTTC. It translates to CASSSPGSTPYEQYF.

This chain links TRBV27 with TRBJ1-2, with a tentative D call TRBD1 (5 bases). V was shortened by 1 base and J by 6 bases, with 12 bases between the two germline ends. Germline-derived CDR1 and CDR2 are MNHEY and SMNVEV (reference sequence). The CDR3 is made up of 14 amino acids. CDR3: CASSLLGGGDGYTF. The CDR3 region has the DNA TGTGCCAGCAGTTTATTGGGGGGAGGCGATGGCTACACCTTC.

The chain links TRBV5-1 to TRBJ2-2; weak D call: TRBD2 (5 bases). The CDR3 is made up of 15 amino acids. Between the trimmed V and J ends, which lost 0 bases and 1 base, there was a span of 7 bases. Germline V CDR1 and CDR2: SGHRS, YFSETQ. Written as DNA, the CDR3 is TGCGCCAGCAGCTTGGTCGGGATGAACACCGGGGAGCTGTTTTTT. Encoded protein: CASSLVGMNTGELFF.

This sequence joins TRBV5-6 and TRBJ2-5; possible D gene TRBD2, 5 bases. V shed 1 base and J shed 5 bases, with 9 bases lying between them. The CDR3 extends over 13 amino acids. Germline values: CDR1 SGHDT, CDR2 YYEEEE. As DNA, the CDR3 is TGTGCCAGCAGCTTGCTCGCGGGCGAGACCCAGTACTTC. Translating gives CASSLLAGETQYF.

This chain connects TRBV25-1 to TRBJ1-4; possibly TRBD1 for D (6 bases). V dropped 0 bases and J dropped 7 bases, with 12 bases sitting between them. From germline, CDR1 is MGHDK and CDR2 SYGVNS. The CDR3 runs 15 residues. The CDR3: CASSEYGGGGEKLFF. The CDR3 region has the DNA TGTGCCAGCAGTGAATATGGGGGCGGTGGTGAAAAACTGTTTTTT.

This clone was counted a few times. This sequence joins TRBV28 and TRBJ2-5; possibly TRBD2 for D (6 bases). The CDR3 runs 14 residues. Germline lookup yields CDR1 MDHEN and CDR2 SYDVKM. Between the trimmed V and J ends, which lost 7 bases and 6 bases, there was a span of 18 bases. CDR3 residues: CASTSGAPRKTQYF. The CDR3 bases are TGTGCCAGCACCTCGGGAGCCCCAAGAAAGACCCAGTACTTC.

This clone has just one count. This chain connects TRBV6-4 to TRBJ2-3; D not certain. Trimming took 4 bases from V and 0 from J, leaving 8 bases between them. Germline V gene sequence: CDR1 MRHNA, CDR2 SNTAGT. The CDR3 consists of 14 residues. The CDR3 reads CASSASRSTDTQYF. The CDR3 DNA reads TGTGCCAGCAGTGCCTCGCGGAGCACAGATACGCAGTATTTT.

This chain's CDR3 is CASKSGTSGRHIQYF. In nucleotides, the CDR3 is TGTGCCAGCAAATCCGGGACTAGCGGGAGACACATTCAGTACTTC. The rearrangement uses TRBV2 and TRBJ2-4, with TRBD2 matching 14 bases. This CDR3 spans 15 amino acids. The germline gives CDR1 SNHLY, CDR2 FYNNEI. V dropped 7 bases and J dropped 8; count of bases not matched to a gene: 7.

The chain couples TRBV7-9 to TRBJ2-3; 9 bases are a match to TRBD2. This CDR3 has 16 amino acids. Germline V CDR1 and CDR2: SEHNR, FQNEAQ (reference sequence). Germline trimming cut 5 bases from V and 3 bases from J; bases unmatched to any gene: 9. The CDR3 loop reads CASSPPGLAVTDTQYF. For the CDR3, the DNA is TGTGCCAGCAGCCCGCCGGGACTAGCCGTAACAGATACGCAGTATTTT. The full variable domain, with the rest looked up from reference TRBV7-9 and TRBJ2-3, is DTGVSQNPRHKITKRGQNVTFRCDPISEHNRLYWYRQTLGQGPEFLTYFQNEAQLEKSRLLSDRFSAERPKGSFSTLEIQRTEQGDSAMYLCASSPPGLAVTDTQYFGPGTRLTVL.

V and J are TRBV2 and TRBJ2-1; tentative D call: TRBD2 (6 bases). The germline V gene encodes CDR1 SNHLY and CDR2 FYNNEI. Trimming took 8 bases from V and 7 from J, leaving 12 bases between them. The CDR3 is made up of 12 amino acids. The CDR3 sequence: CASANLANEQFF. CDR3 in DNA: TGTGCCAGCGCAAACCTAGCGAATGAGCAGTTCTTC.